This T cell receptor (beta chain) was sequenced in a study of CD8+CD57+ T cells in acquired aplastic anemia. Study details: Recorded DNA amounts for sorted CD4+ and CD8+ cells had an average of approximately 3 ug. Study-wide points: It was found that almost 30 CD8+ CDR3 sequences were shared between patients and controls. Significance was not reached for CD8+ Simpson's diversity between patients and controls.

The V end lost 7 bases, the J end lost 1 base, and 14 bases lay between the germline ends. Germline CDR1 reads SGHTS; CDR2 reads YDEGEE. The CDR3 contains 14 residues. TCR beta VDJ and CDR3 profiles were obtained from a genomic DNA template. TCRdb ran MiXCR on the reads and lists one entry per CDR3 protein. This table holds approximately 380,000 distinct CDR3 sequences, roughly 68% found once. About this clonotype: The antigen remains undetermined.

This sequence was found in a human donor in good health, serving as a control. Sequencing was done on a sample of sorted CD4+, CD8+, or CD8+CD57+ T cells (not recorded which) from PBMCs. This chain links TRBV5-8 with TRBJ2-5; D might be TRBD1 or TRBD2, each matching 5 bases. The CDR3 sequence is CASVVDGAQETQYF. The CDR3 coding sequence is TGTGCCAGCGTCGTGGACGGGGCCCAAGAGACCCAGTACTTC.